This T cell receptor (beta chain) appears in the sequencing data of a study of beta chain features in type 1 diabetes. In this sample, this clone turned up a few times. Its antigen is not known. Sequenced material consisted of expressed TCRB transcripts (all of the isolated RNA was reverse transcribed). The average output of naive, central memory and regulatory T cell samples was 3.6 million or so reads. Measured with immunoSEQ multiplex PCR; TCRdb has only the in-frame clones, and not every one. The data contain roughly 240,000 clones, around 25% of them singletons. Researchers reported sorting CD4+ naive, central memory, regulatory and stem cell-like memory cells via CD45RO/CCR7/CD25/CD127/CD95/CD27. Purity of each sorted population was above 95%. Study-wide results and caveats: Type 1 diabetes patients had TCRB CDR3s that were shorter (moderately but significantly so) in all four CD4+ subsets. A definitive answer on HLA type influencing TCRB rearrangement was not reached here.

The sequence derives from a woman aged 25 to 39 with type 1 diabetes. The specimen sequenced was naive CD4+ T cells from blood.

CDR3 residues: CASREGLSVNEQFF. In nucleotides, the CDR3 is TGTGCCAGCAGGGAGGGACTAAGTGTTAATGAGCAGTTCTTC. This chain joins TRBV2 and TRBJ2-1; 7 nucleotides match TRBD2. The V gene end was trimmed by 6 bases and the J gene end by 7 bases; junction bases not matched to a gene: 9. CDR3 length: 14 residues. Germline CDR1 is SNHLY and CDR2 is FYNNEI.